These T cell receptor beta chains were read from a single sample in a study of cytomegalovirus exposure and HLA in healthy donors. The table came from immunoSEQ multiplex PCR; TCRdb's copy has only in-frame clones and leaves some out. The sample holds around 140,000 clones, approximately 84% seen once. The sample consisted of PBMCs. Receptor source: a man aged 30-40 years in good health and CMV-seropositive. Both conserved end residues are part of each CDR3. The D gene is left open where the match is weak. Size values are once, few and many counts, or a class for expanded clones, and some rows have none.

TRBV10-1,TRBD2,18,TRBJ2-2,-,TGCGCCAGCAGTGAGCGAACGACTAGCGGGAGTGGCACCGGGGAGCTGTTTTTT,CASSERTTSGSGTGELFF
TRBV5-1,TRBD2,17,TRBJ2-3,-,TGCGCCAGCAGCTTGTTCACTAGCGGGAGGGGCACAGATACGCAGTATTTT,CASSLFTSGRGTDTQYF
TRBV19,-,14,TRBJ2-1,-,TGTGCCAGTAGTATTATAGGGGGGGTCAATGAGCAGTTCTTC,CASSIIGGVNEQFF
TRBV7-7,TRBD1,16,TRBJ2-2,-,TGTGCTAGCAGCTCCGGGACAGGCTCGAACACCGGGGAGCTGTTTTTT,CASSSGTGSNTGELFF
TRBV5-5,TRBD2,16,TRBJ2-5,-,TGTGCCAGCAGCTTGGGTCCTAGCGGGCTTCAAGAGACCCAGTACTTC,CASSLGPSGLQETQYF
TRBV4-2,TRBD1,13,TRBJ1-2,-,TGTGCCAGCAGCCAAGAAACAGGGGAAGGCTACACCTTC,CASSQETGEGYTF
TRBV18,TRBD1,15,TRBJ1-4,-,TGTGCCAGCTCACTTGGTCAGGGGGTTGGTGAAAAACTGTTTTTT,CASSLGQGVGEKLFF
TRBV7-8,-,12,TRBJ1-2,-,TGTGCCGGGAAGACAGCGAAATATGGCTACACCTTC,CAGKTAKYGYTF
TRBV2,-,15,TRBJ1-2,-,TGTGCCAGCAGTGAAGCGCAGGTGCAGACCTATGGCTACACCTTC,CASSEAQVQTYGYTF
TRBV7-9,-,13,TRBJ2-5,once,TGTGCCAGCAGGACAAACCCGCGGGGGACCCAGTACTTC,CASRTNPRGTQYF
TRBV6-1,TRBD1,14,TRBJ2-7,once,TGTGCCAGCAGTACCCGGACAGGGACCTACGAGCAGTACTTC,CASSTRTGTYEQYF
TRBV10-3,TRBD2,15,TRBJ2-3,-,TGTGCCATCAGTGATAGCGGGGGTCCAGGAGATACGCAGTATTTT,CAISDSGGPGDTQYF
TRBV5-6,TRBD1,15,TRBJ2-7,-,TGCGCCAGCAGCCTCCAGGACAGGGCTAGGAACGAGCAGTACTTC,CASSLQDRARNEQYF
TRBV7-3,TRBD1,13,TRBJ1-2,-,TGTGCCAGCAGCTTAGGGCAGGGGGCTGACTACACCTTC,CASSLGQGADYTF
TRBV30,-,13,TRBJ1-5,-,TGTGCCTGGAGTGTACGTGGAGATCAGCCCCAGCATTTT,CAWSVRGDQPQHF
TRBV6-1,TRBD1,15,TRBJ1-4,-,TGTGCCAGCAGTTTAGGACAGGGAAGGGATGAAAAACTGTTTTTT,CASSLGQGRDEKLFF
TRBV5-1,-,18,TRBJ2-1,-,TGCGCCAGCAGCTCATATGCCTGGGTCAGGTCTTCAAACAATGAGCAGTTCTTC,CASSSYAWVRSSNNEQFF
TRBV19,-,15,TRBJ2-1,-,TGTGCCAGTAGTGATTCGCGGGGCGTCTACAATGAGCAGTTCTTC,CASSDSRGVYNEQFF
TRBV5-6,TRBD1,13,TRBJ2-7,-,TGTGCCAGCAGCTTAGGACAGGGGAGGGAGCAGTACTTC,CASSLGQGREQYF
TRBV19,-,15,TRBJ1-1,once,TGTGCCAGTAGTCTCACACGAGGAGGGAACACTGAAGCTTTCTTT,CASSLTRGGNTEAFF
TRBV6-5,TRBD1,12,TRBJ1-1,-,TGTGCCAGCAGTGCGACAGGGACTGAAGCTTTCTTT,CASSATGTEAFF
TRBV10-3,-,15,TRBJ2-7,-,TGTGCCATCAGTGAGTCCGGGGGACGGACCTACGAGCAGTACTTC,CAISESGGRTYEQYF
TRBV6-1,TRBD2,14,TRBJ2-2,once,TGTGCCAGCAGAAACCGGGAGGGCACCGGGGAGCTGTTTTTT,CASRNREGTGELFF
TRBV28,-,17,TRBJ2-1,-,TGTGCCAGCAGTTCAACCCCCCCGGGGGTAAACTACAATGAGCAGTTCTTC,CASSSTPPGVNYNEQFF
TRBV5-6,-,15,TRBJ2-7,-,TGTGCCAGCAGCTTGGGGAGCATCCCTTCGGGCGAGCAGTACTTC,CASSLGSIPSGEQYF
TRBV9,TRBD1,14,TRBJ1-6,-,TGTGCCAGCAGCGGACAGGGAATGGGTTCACCCCTCCACTTT,CASSGQGMGSPLHF
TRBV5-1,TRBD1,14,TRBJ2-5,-,TGCGCCAGCAGCCCGGGGACAGGGAGAGAGACCCAGTACTTC,CASSPGTGRETQYF
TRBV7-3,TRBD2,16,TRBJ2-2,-,TGTGCCAGCAGGGGGAGCGGGAGTGGAAGCACCGGGGAGCTGTTTTTT,CASRGSGSGSTGELFF
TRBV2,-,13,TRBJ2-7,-,TGTGCCAGCAGTGACAGTGTAGACTACGAGCAGTACTTC,CASSDSVDYEQYF
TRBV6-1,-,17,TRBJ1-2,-,TGTGCCAGCAGTGAAGCGGCAGGGAGTGGAGGGTCGGGCGGCTACACCTTC,CASSEAAGSGGSGGYTF
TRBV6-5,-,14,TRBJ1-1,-,TGTGCCAGCAGTTACTCTTGGGGAGAGACTGAAGCTTTCTTT,CASSYSWGETEAFF
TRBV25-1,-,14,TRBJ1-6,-,TGTGCCAGCAGTGAATTTAGGGGAAATTCACCCCTCCACTTT,CASSEFRGNSPLHF
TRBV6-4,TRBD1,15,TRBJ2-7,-,TGTGCCAGCAGTTCCCCGGGACAGGGGAATGACGAGCAGTACTTC,CASSSPGQGNDEQYF
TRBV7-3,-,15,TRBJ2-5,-,TGTGCCAGCAGCTCCCAGGAAGGTTCATGGGAGACCCAGTACTTC,CASSSQEGSWETQYF
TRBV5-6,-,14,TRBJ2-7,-,TGTGCCAGCAGCTTCTGGGACATAGAATACGAGCAGTACTTC,CASSFWDIEYEQYF
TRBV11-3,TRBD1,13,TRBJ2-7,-,TGTGCCAGCAGCCCGGACAGGGTCGGAGGGCAGTACTTC,CASSPDRVGGQYF
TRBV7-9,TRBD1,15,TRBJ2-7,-,TGTGCCAGCAGCTCGGGACAGAGCGTCGCCTACGAGCAGTACTTC,CASSSGQSVAYEQYF
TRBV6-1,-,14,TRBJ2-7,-,TGTGCCAGCACCATTAGCCCTCGGATTGACGAGCAGTACTTC,CASTISPRIDEQYF
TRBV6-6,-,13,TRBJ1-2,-,TGTGCCAGCAGTCGCGACAAAGTCGATGGCTACACCTTC,CASSRDKVDGYTF
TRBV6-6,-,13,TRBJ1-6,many,TGTGCCAGCAGCCAGTGGGGGGATTCACCCCTCCACTTT,CASSQWGDSPLHF
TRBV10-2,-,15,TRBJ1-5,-,TGCGCCAGTAGACGGTCAGGACAGCCTAATCAGCCCCAGCATTTT,CASRRSGQPNQPQHF
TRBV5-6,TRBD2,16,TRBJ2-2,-,TGTGCCAGCAGCGAGGGACTAGCAGCGGCCACCGGGGAGCTGTTTTTT,CASSEGLAAATGELFF
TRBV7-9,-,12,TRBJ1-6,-,TGTGCCAGCAGCTTACGGGAATTCACCCTCCACTTT,CASSLREFTLHF
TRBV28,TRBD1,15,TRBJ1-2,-,TGTGCCACCGATCCAACAGGGGGCGAGGGCTATGGCTACACCTTC,CATDPTGGEGYGYTF
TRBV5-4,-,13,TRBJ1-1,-,TGTGCCAGCCTTCGGTGGGGGGACACTGAAGCTTTCTTT,CASLRWGDTEAFF
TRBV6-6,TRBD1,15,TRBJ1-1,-,TGTGCCAGCAGTTACCAGGGGACAGGGGGCACTGAAGCTTTCTTT,CASSYQGTGGTEAFF
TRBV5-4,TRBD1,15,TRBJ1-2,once,TGTGCCAGCAGCCCTCAACAGGGGGGAGGCTATGGCTACACCTTC,CASSPQQGGGYGYTF
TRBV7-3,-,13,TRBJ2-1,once,TGTGCCAGCAGCTTTGAGGTCTGGGATGAGCAGTTCTTC,CASSFEVWDEQFF
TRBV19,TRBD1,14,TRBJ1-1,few,TGTGCCAGTATAGGGACAGGGGGCCATACTGAAGCTTTCTTT,CASIGTGGHTEAFF
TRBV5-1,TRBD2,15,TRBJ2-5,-,TGCGCCAGCAGCTTGGCCACAGCGGGAGGAGAGACCCAGTACTTC,CASSLATAGGETQYF
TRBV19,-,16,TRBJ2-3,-,TGTGCCTCCAGGAGGGGGCGGGGGGCTAGCACAGATACGCAGTATTTT,CASRRGRGASTDTQYF
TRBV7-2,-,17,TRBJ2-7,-,TGTGCCAGCAGCTTAGCGGGTCTGGGGCCCAGCTCCTGCGAGCAGTACTTC,CASSLAGLGPSSCEQYF
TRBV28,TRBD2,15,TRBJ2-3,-,TGTGCCAGCCACAAGGGCGGGGGGAAAACAGATACGCAGTATTTT,CASHKGGGKTDTQYF
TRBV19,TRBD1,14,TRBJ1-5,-,TGTGCCAGCAGCGGGACAGGGGGCGATCAGCCCCAGCATTTT,CASSGTGGDQPQHF
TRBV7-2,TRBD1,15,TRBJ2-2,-,TGTGCCAGCAGCCGGGACAGGATGAACACCGGGGAGCTGTTTTTT,CASSRDRMNTGELFF